This record looks at one T cell receptor (beta chain) sequence and its context. Its antigen is not known. The sample belongs to a study of CD8+ T cells in alopecia areata. Peripheral blood and lesional scalp punch biopsies came from alopecia areata patients. Overall study findings and caveats: Especially in alopecia totalis/universalis, lesional scalp showed greater clonality than normal scalp did.

Sequencing used cDNA as its template, made by extracting RNA and reverse transcribing it. Measured with immunoSEQ multiplex PCR; TCRdb has only the in-frame clones, and not every one. Here the sample spans almost 250,000 clones, less than 80% being singletons. The length of the CDR3 is 14 residues. CDR1 is GTSNPN, CDR2 SVGIG, per germline (reference sequence). Trimming cost V 4 bases and J 9 bases, with 16 bases left between them. This chain joins TRBV30 and TRBJ1-6; no clear D. The source was CD4+ T cells sorted from blood, collected at week 0. This TCR came from a human donor with alopecia areata. The CDR3 nucleotides are TGTGCCTGGACTAACGAACCTAGGGCTTCACCCCTCCACTTT. Its translation is CAWTNEPRASPLHF.